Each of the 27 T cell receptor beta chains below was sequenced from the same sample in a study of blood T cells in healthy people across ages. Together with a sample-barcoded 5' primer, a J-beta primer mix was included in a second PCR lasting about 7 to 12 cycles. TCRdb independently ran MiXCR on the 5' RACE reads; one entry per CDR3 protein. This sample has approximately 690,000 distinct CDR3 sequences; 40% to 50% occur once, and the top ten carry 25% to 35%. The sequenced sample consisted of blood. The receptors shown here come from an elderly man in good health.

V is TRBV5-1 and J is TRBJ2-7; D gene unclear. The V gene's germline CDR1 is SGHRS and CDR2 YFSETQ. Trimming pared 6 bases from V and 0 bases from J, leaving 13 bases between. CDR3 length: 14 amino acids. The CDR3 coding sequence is TGCGCCAGCATGAAGGGCGGATCCTCCTACGAGCAGTACTTC. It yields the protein CASMKGGSSYEQYF.

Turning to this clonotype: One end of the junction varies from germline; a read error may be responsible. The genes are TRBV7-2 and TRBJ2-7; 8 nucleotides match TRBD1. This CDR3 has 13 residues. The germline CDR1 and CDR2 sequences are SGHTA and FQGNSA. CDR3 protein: CAGGDRSSYEQYF. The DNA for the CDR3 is TGCGCCGGCGGGGACAGGAGCTCCTACGAGCAGTACTTC.

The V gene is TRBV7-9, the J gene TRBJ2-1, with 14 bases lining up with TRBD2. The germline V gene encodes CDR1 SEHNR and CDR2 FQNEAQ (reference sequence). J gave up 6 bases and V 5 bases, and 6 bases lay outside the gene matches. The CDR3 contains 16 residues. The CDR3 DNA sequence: TGTGCCAGCAGCCCTTGGACTAGCGGGGGGCCCAATGAGCAGTTCTTC. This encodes CASSPWTSGGPNEQFF.

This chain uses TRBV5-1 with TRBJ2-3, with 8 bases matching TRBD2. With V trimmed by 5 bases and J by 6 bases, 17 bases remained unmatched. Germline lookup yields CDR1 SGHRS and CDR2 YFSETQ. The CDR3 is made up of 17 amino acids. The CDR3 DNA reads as TGCGCCAGCAGACCCGATCCGATAGCGGGGCCCAAGGATACGCAGTATTTT. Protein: CASRPDPIAGPKDTQYF.

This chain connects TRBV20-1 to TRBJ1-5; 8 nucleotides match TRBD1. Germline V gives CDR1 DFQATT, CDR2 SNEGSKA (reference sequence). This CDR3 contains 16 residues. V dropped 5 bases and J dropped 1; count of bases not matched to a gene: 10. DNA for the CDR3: TGCAGTGCTGCCACAGGGGGTGGGGAAAGCAATCAGCCCCAGCATTTT. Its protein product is CSAATGGGESNQPQHF.

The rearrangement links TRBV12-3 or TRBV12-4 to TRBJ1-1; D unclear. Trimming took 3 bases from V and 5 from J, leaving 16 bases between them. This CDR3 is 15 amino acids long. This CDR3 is CASSLISGIGTEAFF. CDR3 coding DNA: TGTGCCAGCAGTTTGATTTCGGGGATAGGGACTGAAGCTTTCTTT.

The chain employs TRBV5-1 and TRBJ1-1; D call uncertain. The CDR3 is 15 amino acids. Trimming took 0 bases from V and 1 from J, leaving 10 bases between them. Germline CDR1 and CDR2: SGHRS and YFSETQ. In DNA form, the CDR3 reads TGCGCCAGCAGCTTGGGTTTTCGAGGGAACACTGAAGCTTTCTTT. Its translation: CASSLGFRGNTEAFF.

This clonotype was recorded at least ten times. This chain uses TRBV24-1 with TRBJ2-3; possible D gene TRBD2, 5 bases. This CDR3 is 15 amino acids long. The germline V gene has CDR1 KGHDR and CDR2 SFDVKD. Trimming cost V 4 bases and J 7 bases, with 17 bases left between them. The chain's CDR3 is CATSDPRETANTQYF. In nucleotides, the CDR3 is TGTGCCACCAGTGACCCCCGGGAAACCGCGAATACGCAGTATTTT.

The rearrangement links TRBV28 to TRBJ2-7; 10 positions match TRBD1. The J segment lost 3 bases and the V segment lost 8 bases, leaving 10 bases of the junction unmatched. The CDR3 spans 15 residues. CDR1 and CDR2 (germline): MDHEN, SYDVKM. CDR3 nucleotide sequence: TGTGCCAGCGGGAACTTGGGACAGGGGATCTACGAGCAGTACTTC. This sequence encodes CASGNLGQGIYEQYF.

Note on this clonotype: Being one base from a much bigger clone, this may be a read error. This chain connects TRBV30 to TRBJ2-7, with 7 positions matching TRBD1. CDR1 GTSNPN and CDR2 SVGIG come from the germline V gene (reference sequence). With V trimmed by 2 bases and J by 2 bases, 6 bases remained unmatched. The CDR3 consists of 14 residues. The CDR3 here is CAWSRPGQTYEQYF. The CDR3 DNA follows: TGTGCCTGGAGTAGACCGGGACAGACCTACGAGCAGTACTTC. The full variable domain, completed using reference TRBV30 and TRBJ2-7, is SQTIHQWPATLVQPVGSPLSLECTVEGTSNPNLYWYRQAAGRGLQLLFYSVGIGQISSEVPQNLSASRPQDRQFILSSKKLLLSDSGFYLCAWSRPGQTYEQYFGPGTRLTVT.

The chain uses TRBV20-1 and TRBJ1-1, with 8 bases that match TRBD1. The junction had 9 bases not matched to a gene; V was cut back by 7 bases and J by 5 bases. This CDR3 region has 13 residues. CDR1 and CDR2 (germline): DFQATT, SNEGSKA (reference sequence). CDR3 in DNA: TGCAGTGGTCAGGGGGCACGAGTGACTGAAGCTTTCTTT. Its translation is CSGQGARVTEAFF.

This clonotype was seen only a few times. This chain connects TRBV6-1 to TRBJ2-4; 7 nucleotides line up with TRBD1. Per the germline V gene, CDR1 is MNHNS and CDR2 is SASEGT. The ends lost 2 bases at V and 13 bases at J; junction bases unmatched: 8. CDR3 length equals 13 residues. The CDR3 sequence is CASSERQGQEQYF. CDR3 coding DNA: TGTGCCAGCAGTGAAAGACAGGGACAAGAGCAGTACTTC.

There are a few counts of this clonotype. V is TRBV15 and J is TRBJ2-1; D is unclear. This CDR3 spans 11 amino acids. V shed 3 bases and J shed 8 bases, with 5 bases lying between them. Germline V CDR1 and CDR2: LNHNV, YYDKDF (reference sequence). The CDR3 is CATSSDHEQFF. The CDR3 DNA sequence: TGTGCCACCAGCAGTGACCATGAGCAGTTCTTC.

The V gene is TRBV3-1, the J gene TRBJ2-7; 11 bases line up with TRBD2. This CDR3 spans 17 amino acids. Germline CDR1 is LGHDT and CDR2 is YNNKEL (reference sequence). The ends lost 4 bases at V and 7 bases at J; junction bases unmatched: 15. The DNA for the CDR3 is TGTGCCAGCAGCCCGGGGACTAGCGGTCCCTCCTACAATGAGCAGTACTTC. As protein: CASSPGTSGPSYNEQYF.

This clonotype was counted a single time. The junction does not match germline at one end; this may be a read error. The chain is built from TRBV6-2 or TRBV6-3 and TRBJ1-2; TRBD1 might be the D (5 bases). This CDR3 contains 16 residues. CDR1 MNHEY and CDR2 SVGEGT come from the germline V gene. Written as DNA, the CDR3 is TGTGCCAGCAGTTACCACGGGAAAATAGGGGACTATGGCCACACCTTC. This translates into CASSYHGKIGDYGHTF.

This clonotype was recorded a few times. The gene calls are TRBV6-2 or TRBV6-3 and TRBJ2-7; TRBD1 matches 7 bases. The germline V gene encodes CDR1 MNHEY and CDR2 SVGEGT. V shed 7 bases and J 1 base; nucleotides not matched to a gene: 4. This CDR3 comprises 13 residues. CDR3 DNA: TGTGCCAGCAAAACGACAGGGTCCTACGAGCAGTACTTC. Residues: CASKTTGSYEQYF.

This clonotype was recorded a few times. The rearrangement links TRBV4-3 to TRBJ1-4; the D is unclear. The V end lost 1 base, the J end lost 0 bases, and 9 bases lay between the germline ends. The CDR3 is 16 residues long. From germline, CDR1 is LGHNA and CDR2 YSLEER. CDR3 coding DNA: TGCGCCAGCAGCCAAGCTTACAGAGCAACTAATGAAAAACTGTTTTTT. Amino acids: CASSQAYRATNEKLFF.

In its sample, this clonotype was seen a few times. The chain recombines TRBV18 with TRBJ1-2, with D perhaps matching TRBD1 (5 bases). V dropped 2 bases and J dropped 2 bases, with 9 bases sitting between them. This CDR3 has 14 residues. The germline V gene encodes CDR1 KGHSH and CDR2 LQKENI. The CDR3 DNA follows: TGTGCCAGCTCACCAGATTCAGGGAACTATGGCTACACCTTC. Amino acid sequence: CASSPDSGNYGYTF.

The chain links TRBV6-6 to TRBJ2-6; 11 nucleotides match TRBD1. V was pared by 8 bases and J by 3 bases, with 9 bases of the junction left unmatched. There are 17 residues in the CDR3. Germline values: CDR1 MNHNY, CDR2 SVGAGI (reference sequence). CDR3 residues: CASAVWTGGFGANVLTF. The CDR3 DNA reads TGTGCCAGCGCGGTTTGGACAGGGGGCTTTGGGGCCAACGTCCTGACTTTC.

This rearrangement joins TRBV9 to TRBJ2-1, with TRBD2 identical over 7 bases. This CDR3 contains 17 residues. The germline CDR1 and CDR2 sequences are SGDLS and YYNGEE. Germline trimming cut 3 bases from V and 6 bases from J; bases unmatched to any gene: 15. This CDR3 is CASSARVGGPVGNEQFF. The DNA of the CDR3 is TGTGCCAGCAGCGCCAGGGTGGGAGGGCCGGTAGGCAATGAGCAGTTCTTC.

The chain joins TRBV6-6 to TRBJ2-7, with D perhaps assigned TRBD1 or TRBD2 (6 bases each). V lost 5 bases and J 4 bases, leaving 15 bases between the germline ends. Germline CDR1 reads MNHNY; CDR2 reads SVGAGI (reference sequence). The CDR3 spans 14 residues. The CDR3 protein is CASSTLGGSYEQYF. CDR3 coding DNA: TGTGCCAGCAGTACATTGGGGGGCTCGTACGAGCAGTACTTC.

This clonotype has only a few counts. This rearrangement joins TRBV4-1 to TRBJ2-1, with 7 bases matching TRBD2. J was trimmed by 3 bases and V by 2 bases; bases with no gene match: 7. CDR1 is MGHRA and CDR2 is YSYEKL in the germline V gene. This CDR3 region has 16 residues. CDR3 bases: TGCGCCAGCAGCCAACCTCCGGGACTAAACTACAATGAGCAGTTCTTC. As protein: CASSQPPGLNYNEQFF.

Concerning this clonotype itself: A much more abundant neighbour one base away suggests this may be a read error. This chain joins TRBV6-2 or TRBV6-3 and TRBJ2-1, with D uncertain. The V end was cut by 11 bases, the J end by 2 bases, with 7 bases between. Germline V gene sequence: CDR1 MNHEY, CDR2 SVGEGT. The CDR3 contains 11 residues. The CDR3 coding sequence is TGTGCCGGCGAGACCTACAATGAGCAGTTCTTC. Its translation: CAGETYNEQFF.

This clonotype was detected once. In DNA form, the CDR3 reads TGTGCCAGCAGTTACTCGCCGGGCTTTAAGAAGGAGACCCAGTACTTC. Protein product: CASSYSPGFKKETQYF. The V call is TRBV6-5, the J call TRBJ2-7, with D unclear. The end of the DNA is better explained by TRBJ2-5, so the J call may be wrong. The CDR3 is 16 residues long. Germline V gene data show CDR1 as MNHEY and CDR2 as SVGAGI.

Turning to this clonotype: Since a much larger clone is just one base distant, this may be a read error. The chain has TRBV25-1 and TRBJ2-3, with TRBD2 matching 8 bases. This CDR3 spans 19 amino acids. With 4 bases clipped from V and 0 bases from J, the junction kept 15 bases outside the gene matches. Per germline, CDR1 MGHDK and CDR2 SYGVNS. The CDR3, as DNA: TGTGCCAGCAGTGCCCCTTTTGGGACTAGGGGGGCAAGCACAGATACGCAGTATTTT. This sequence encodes CASSAPFGTRGASTDTQYF.

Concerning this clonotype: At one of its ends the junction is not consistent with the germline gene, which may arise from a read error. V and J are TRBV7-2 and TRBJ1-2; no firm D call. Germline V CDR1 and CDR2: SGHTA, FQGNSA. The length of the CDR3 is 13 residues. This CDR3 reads CAGSLGKGGGYTF. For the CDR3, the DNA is TGTGCCGGCAGCTTGGGAAAGGGAGGTGGCTACACCTTC.

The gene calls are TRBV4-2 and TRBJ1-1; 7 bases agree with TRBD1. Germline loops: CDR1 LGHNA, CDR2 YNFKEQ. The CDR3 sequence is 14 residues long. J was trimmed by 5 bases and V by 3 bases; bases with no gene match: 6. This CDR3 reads CASSQTQGKTEAFF. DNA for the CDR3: TGTGCCAGCAGCCAGACACAGGGGAAGACTGAAGCTTTCTTT.